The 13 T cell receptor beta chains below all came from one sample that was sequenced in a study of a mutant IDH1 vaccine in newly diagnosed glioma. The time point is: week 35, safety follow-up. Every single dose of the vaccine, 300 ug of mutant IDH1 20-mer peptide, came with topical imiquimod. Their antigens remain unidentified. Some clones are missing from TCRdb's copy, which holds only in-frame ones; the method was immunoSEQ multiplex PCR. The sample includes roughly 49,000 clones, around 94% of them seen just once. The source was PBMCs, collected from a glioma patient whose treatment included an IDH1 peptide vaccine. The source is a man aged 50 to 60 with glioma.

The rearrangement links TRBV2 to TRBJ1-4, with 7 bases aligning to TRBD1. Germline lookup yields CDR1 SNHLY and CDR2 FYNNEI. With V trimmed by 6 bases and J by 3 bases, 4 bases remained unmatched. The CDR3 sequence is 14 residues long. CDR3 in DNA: TGTGCCAGCAGGTGGACAGGACCTAATGAAAAACTGTTTTTT. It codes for CASRWTGPNEKLFF.

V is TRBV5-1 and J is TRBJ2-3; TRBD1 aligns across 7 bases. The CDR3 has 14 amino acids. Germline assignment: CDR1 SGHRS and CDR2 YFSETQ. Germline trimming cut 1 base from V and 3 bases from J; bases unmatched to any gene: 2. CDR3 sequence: CASSLRGQTDTQYF. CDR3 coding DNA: TGCGCCAGCAGCTTGAGGGGGCAAACAGATACGCAGTATTTT. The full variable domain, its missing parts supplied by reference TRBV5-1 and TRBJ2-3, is KAGVTQTPRYLIKTRGQQVTLSCSPISGHRSVSWYQQTPGQGLQFLFEYFSETQRNKGNFPGRFSGRQFSNSRSEMNVSTLELGDSALYLCASSLRGQTDTQYFGPGTRLTVL.

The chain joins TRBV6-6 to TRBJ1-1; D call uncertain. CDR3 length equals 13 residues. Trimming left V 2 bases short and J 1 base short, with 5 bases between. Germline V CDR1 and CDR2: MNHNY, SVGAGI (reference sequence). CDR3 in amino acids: CASSYRPNTEAFF. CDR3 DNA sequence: TGTGCCAGCAGTTACCGTCCGAACACTGAAGCTTTCTTT.

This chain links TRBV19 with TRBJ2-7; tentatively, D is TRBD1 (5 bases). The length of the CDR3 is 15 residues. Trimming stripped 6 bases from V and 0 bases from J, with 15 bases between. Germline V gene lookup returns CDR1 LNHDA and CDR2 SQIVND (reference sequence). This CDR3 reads CASSSRAGVSYEQYF. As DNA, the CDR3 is TGTGCCAGTAGCTCCAGGGCAGGAGTCTCCTACGAGCAGTACTTC.

The CDR3 loop reads CASSHTGDEQYF. CDR3 DNA: TGCGCCAGCAGTCACACAGGGGACGAGCAGTACTTC. The gene calls are TRBV23-1 and TRBJ2-7, with 7 bases fitting TRBD1. TRBV23-1 is flagged as an ORF with uncertain function. V was pared by 3 bases and J by 5 bases, with 1 base of the junction left unmatched. This CDR3 region has 12 residues.

CDR3 in DNA: TGTGCCAGCATCGAGACAGCGAACACCGGGGAGCTGTTTTTT. It translates to CASIETANTGELFF. The chain recombines TRBV28 with TRBJ2-2, with a weak D call TRBD1 (5 bases). V lost 7 bases and J 0 bases, leaving 9 bases between the germline ends. Germline V gene lookup returns CDR1 MDHEN and CDR2 SYDVKM. CDR3 length: 14 residues.

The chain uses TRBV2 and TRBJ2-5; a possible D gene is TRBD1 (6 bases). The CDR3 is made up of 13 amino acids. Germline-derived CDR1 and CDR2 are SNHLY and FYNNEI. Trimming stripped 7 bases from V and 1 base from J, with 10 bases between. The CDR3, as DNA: TGTGCCAGCACCCGGACAGTCCAAGAGACCCAGTACTTC. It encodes CASTRTVQETQYF. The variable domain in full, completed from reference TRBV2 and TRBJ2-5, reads EPEVTQTPSHQVTQMGQEVILRCVPISNHLYFYWYRQILGQKVEFLVSFYNNEISEKSEIFDDQFSVERPDGSNFTLKIRSTKLEDSAMYFCASTRTVQETQYFGPGTRLLVL.

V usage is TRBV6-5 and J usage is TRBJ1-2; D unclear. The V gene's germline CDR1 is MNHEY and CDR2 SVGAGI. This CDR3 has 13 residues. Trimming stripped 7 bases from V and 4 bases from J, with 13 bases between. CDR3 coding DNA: TGTGCCAGCACTCCTTCCCCCCTCTATGGCTACACCTTC. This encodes CASTPSPLYGYTF.

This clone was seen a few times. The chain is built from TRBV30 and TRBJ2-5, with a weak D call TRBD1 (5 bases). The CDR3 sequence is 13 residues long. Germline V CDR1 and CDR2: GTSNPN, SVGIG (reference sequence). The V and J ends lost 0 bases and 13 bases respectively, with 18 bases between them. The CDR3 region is CAWSVASPGQGYF. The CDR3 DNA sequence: TGTGCCTGGAGTGTAGCATCCCCTGGGCAGGGGTACTTC.

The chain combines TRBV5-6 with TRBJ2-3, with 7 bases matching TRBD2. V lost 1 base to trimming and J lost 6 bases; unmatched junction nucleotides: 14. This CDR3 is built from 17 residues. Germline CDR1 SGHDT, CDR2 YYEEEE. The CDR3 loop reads CASSLRSSGTPRDTQYF. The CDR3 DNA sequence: TGTGCCAGCAGCTTGAGGTCTAGCGGAACACCTAGGGATACGCAGTATTTT.

CDR3 loop: CASSAGQGGFQETQYF. Here the CDR3 DNA reads TGTGCCAGCAGCGCGGGACAGGGAGGCTTTCAAGAGACCCAGTACTTC. The chain uses TRBV9 and TRBJ2-5; the match to TRBD1 covers 9 bases. Germline V lookup: CDR1 SGDLS, CDR2 YYNGEE. Losses at the gene ends were 3 bases for V and 2 bases for J; bases not matched to a gene: 8. The length of the CDR3 is 16 residues. Variable domain in full (rest from reference TRBV9 and TRBJ2-5): DSGVTQTPKHLITATGQRVTLRCSPRSGDLSVYWYQQSLDQGLQFLIQYYNGEERAKGNILERFSAQQFPDLHSELNLSSLELGDSALYFCASSAGQGGFQETQYFGPGTRLLVL.

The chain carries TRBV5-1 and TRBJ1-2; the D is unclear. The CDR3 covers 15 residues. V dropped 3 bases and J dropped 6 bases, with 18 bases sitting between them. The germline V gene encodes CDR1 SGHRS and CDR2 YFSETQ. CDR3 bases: TGCGCCAGCAGCTCTTCCGTCCTCGGGTCTAATGGCTACACCTTC. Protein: CASSSSVLGSNGYTF. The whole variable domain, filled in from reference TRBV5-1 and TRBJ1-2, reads KAGVTQTPRYLIKTRGQQVTLSCSPISGHRSVSWYQQTPGQGLQFLFEYFSETQRNKGNFPGRFSGRQFSNSRSEMNVSTLELGDSALYLCASSSSVLGSNGYTFGSGTRLTVV.

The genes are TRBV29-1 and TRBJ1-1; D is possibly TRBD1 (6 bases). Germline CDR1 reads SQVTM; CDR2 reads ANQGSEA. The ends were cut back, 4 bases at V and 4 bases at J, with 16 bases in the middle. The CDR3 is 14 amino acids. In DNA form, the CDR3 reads TGCAGCGTTGTATACCGGCAGGGGATCACTGAAGCTTTCTTT. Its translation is CSVVYRQGITEAFF.